The next 27 T cell receptor beta chains were all read from a single sample in a study of cytomegalovirus exposure and HLA in healthy donors. Assay: immunoSEQ multiplex PCR; the TCRdb copy retains only in-frame clones and omits some. The sample consists of some 170,000 clones, 70% to 90% of them appearing once. The specimen was PBMCs. The source is a woman aged 30 to 39 in good health and CMV-seronegative.

The V call is TRBV25-1, the J call TRBJ2-1, with 10 bases matching TRBD2. V trimming: 7 bases; J trimming: 5 bases; junction bases outside the gene matches: 5. Germline V gene data show CDR1 as MGHDK and CDR2 as SYGVNS. This CDR3 contains 14 residues. The CDR3, as DNA: TGTGCCAGCACCCACAGCGGGAGGGACAATGAGCAGTTCTTC. The encoded protein is CASTHSGRDNEQFF.

In its sample, this clone was seen a few times. This chain links TRBV11-3 with TRBJ2-5; D unclear. The V end was cut by 1 base, the J end by 4 bases, with 7 bases between. Germline loops: CDR1 SGHNT, CDR2 YENEEA. The CDR3 is made up of 13 amino acids. CDR3 protein: CASSLVGSETQYF. The CDR3 DNA follows: TGTGCCAGCAGCTTAGTAGGGTCAGAGACCCAGTACTTC. Full variable domain (outside the CDR3, taken from reference TRBV11-3 and TRBJ2-5): EAGVVQSPRYKIIEKKQPVAFWCNPISGHNTLYWYLQNLGQGPELLIRYENEEAVDDSQLPKDRFSAERLKGVDSTLKIQPAELGDSAVYLCASSLVGSETQYFGPGTRLLVL.

The J gene is TRBJ1-4, the V gene TRBV5-1; TRBD1 matches at 7 bases. This CDR3 has 16 amino acids. Germline assignment: CDR1 SGHRS and CDR2 YFSETQ. Trimming at V came to 4 bases and at J to 8 bases, leaving 14 bases not matched to a gene. In DNA, the CDR3 is TGCGCCAGCAGCCCCGGGCCGACAGGGACCGACGAAAAACTGTTTTTT. This translates into CASSPGPTGTDEKLFF.

The gene calls are TRBV19 and TRBJ2-5; TRBD2 matches at 10 bases. This CDR3 has 16 residues. V gave up 5 bases and J gave up 2 bases; unmatched junction bases: 8. CDR1 LNHDA and CDR2 SQIVND come from the germline V gene (reference sequence). The CDR3 is CASSLRTSGVQETQYF. CDR3 nucleotides: TGTGCCAGTAGTCTACGGACTAGCGGAGTACAAGAGACCCAGTACTTC.

The gene calls are TRBV2 and TRBJ2-2; no reliable D call. This CDR3 region has 13 residues. Germline loops: CDR1 SNHLY, CDR2 FYNNEI. Trimming left V 6 bases short and J 6 bases short, with 11 bases between. CDR3 sequence: CASRATRPGELFF. The CDR3 region has the DNA TGTGCCAGCAGAGCGACAAGACCCGGGGAGCTGTTTTTT. Filled out from reference TRBV2 and TRBJ2-2, the complete variable domain reads EPEVTQTPSHQVTQMGQEVILRCVPISNHLYFYWYRQILGQKVEFLVSFYNNEISEKSEIFDDQFSVERPDGSNFTLKIRSTKLEDSAMYFCASRATRPGELFFGEGSRLTVL.

There are a few counts of this clone. The chain's CDR3 is CASSLGQPDDEQYF. The CDR3 region has the DNA TGCGCCAGCAGCCTGGGACAGCCAGACGACGAGCAGTACTTC. This chain uses TRBV5-1 with TRBJ2-7, with 7 positions matching TRBD1. Germline assignment: CDR1 SGHRS and CDR2 YFSETQ. V gave up 4 bases and J gave up 5 bases; unmatched junction bases: 9. This CDR3 is 14 amino acids long.

The chain's CDR3 is CAVSGNTGELFF. CDR3 bases: TGTGCCGTATCCGGCAACACCGGGGAGCTGTTTTTT. The rearrangement uses TRBV2 and TRBJ2-2, with D hard to call. The CDR3 has 12 residues. The germline V gene has CDR1 SNHLY and CDR2 FYNNEI. With 11 bases removed from V and 2 bases from J, the gap between germline ends came to 9 bases.

The genes are TRBV27 and TRBJ2-5; 8 nucleotides agree with TRBD1. Looked up from germline, CDR1 is MNHEY and CDR2 is SMNVEV (reference sequence). The V gene end was trimmed by 7 bases and the J gene end by 7 bases; junction bases not matched to a gene: 17. The CDR3 contains 16 residues. This chain's CDR3 is CASTAAGTGLKGTQYF. The CDR3 bases are TGTGCCAGCACCGCCGCAGGGACAGGACTTAAGGGGACCCAGTACTTC.

This clone was observed a few times. In DNA form, the CDR3 reads TGTGCCAGCTCACTGACCGGGACTAGCGGGAGTTACGAGCAGTACTTC. The encoded protein is CASSLTGTSGSYEQYF. The rearrangement joins TRBV18 to TRBJ2-7; the match to TRBD2 covers 14 bases. V lost 4 bases and J lost 4; bases outside the gene matches: 6. From germline, CDR1 is KGHSH and CDR2 LQKENI. The CDR3 totals 16 residues.

V is TRBV9 and J is TRBJ1-2; a weak D match, TRBD1 (6 bases). Germline V CDR1 and CDR2: SGDLS, YYNGEE. Trimming left V 0 bases short and J 8 bases short, with 17 bases between. The CDR3 sequence is 15 residues long. CDR3 sequence: CASSVGTGPASGYTF. The DNA for the CDR3 is TGTGCCAGCAGCGTAGGAACAGGGCCCGCTAGCGGCTACACCTTC.

V usage is TRBV9 and J usage is TRBJ2-1; 11 bases are a match to TRBD2. Per the germline V gene, CDR1 is SGDLS and CDR2 is YYNGEE. The CDR3 covers 14 residues. The J segment lost 10 bases and the V segment lost 2 bases, leaving 5 bases of the junction unmatched. The CDR3 bases are TGTGCCAGCAGCGTTAGCGGGGGGGCCGGGGAGCAGTTCTTC. Its protein is CASSVSGGAGEQFF.

V is TRBV18 and J is TRBJ1-2; D is perhaps TRBD1 (5 bases). Germline V gene sequence: CDR1 KGHSH, CDR2 LQKENI. V was trimmed by 2 bases and J by 4 bases, leaving 17 bases between them. The length of the CDR3 is 16 residues. Written as DNA, the CDR3 is TGTGCCAGCTCACCAGGAGGACAAGAACAACTCTATGGCTACACCTTC. Its translation: CASSPGGQEQLYGYTF. The full variable domain, with the rest looked up from reference TRBV18 and TRBJ1-2, is NAGVMQNPRHLVRRRGQEARLRCSPMKGHSHVYWYRQLPEEGLKFMVYLQKENIIDESGMPKERFSAEFPKEGPSILRIQQVVRGDSAAYFCASSPGGQEQLYGYTFGSGTRLTVV.

The J gene is TRBJ2-2, the V gene TRBV19; tentative D call: TRBD1 (6 bases). Germline CDR1 LNHDA, CDR2 SQIVND (reference sequence). V gave up 4 bases and J gave up 3 bases, with 21 bases separating them. This CDR3 has 18 amino acids. The CDR3 sequence is CASSNTGSWGFHTGELFF. In DNA form, the CDR3 reads TGTGCCAGTAGTAACACAGGGTCTTGGGGGTTTCACACCGGGGAGCTGTTTTTT.

The chain employs TRBV27 and TRBJ2-7; 8 bases are a match to TRBD1. The CDR3 runs to 14 residues. Germline V gives CDR1 MNHEY, CDR2 SMNVEV (reference sequence). V was pared by 7 bases and J by 3 bases, with 8 bases of the junction left unmatched. The CDR3 region is CASTPGTGDYEQYF. The CDR3 region has the DNA TGTGCCAGCACGCCCGGGACAGGCGACTACGAGCAGTACTTC.

The chain combines TRBV6-5 with TRBJ1-2, with 7 bases matching TRBD1. Germline CDR1 is MNHEY and CDR2 is SVGAGI. The CDR3 has 13 residues. Losses at the gene ends were 2 bases for V and 7 bases for J; bases not matched to a gene: 4. The CDR3: CASSYRGGAGYTF. The CDR3 nucleotides read TGTGCCAGCAGTTACAGAGGGGGCGCTGGCTACACCTTC.

This clone has at least ten counts. The chain couples TRBV6-4 to TRBJ2-1, with 7 positions matching TRBD1. The J segment lost 9 bases and the V segment lost 2 bases, leaving 7 bases of the junction unmatched. The V gene's germline CDR1 is MRHNA and CDR2 SNTAGT. The CDR3 has 14 amino acids. This CDR3 is CASSDPRTGREQFF. The CDR3 coding sequence is TGTGCCAGCAGTGACCCGAGGACAGGACGTGAGCAGTTCTTC.

The chain recombines TRBV29-1 with TRBJ1-3, with TRBD1 identical over 7 bases. CDR1 and CDR2 (germline): SQVTM, ANQGSEA. V shed 4 bases, J shed 4 bases, and the junction held 4 bases outside the gene matches. The CDR3 is 13 amino acids. This chain's CDR3 is CSVAQGSGNTIYF. CDR3 DNA: TGCAGCGTTGCACAGGGGTCGGGAAACACCATATATTTT.

The chain recombines TRBV2 with TRBJ1-5; 10 bases match TRBD1. The V segment lost 7 bases and the J segment 5 bases; nucleotides outside the gene matches: 2. This CDR3 is built from 13 residues. Germline V lookup: CDR1 SNHLY, CDR2 FYNNEI. CDR3 region: CASKTGGDQPQHF. The CDR3, as DNA: TGTGCCAGCAAGACAGGGGGCGATCAGCCCCAGCATTTT.

This clone was picked up one time. V gene TRBV25-1 combines with J gene TRBJ1-4; possible D gene TRBD1, 6 bases. Germline loops: CDR1 MGHDK, CDR2 SYGVNS. This CDR3 contains 14 residues. V gave up 4 bases and J gave up 3 bases, with 9 bases separating them. Here the CDR3 DNA reads TGTGCCAGCAGTGCAGGGGAATCTAATGAAAAACTGTTTTTT. It is translated as CASSAGESNEKLFF.

V gene TRBV5-1 combines with J gene TRBJ2-3, with 7 bases lining up with TRBD2. Germline V lookup: CDR1 SGHRS, CDR2 YFSETQ. This CDR3 is 14 amino acids long. V gave up 0 bases and J gave up 10 bases; unmatched junction bases: 8. In nucleotides, the CDR3 is TGCGCCAGCAGCTTGGGGCTCCAGCGGGGTGCGCAGTATTTT. Its translation is CASSLGLQRGAQYF.

The chain links TRBV5-1 to TRBJ1-2; the D gene is possibly TRBD1 (6 bases). Germline V gene lookup returns CDR1 SGHRS and CDR2 YFSETQ. V lost 0 bases and J lost 5, with 20 bases in between. The CDR3 extends over 17 amino acids. CDR3 sequence reads: CASSLGSRDTFGYGYTF. In DNA form, the CDR3 reads TGCGCCAGCAGCTTGGGCTCCCGGGACACCTTTGGGTATGGCTACACCTTC.

This sequence joins TRBV10-3 and TRBJ2-7; D is uncertain. Trimming pared 5 bases from V and 4 bases from J, leaving 9 bases between. The CDR3 consists of 12 residues. Looked up from germline, CDR1 is ENHRY and CDR2 is SYGVKD. In nucleotides, the CDR3 is TGTGCCATCAGTCCCGATGAATACGAGCAGTACTTC. Encoded protein: CAISPDEYEQYF.

The rearrangement joins TRBV7-2 to TRBJ2-1, with D perhaps matching TRBD1 (6 bases). Trimming cost V 5 bases and J 4 bases, with 12 bases left between them. The CDR3 extends over 14 amino acids. Germline V gene lookup returns CDR1 SGHTA and CDR2 FQGNSA. CDR3 coding DNA: TGTGCCAGCAGCCAAGGACAGATTTACAATGAGCAGTTCTTC. Translation: CASSQGQIYNEQFF.

This rearrangement joins TRBV2 to TRBJ2-5, with D perhaps TRBD2 (6 bases). This CDR3 comprises 15 residues. Deletions cut 6 bases from V and 1 base from J, with 15 bases between. Germline loops: CDR1 SNHLY, CDR2 FYNNEI. CDR3 sequence (DNA): TGTGCCAGCAGGGAGGGGACTGGGACCCAAGAGACCCAGTACTTC. It is translated as CASREGTGTQETQYF.

The chain couples TRBV5-1 to TRBJ2-5; TRBD1 agrees at 9 bases. CDR1 and CDR2 (germline): SGHRS, YFSETQ. V shed 3 bases, J shed 5 bases, and the junction held 11 bases outside the gene matches. The CDR3 loop spans 16 amino acids. In DNA form, the CDR3 reads TGCGCCAGCAGCTCCGGCTCGGGACAGGGTTGGGAGACCCAGTACTTC. Amino acids: CASSSGSGQGWETQYF.

The chain uses TRBV7-9 and TRBJ2-5; no definite D call. Per the germline V gene, CDR1 is SEHNR and CDR2 is FQNEAQ (reference sequence). The CDR3 is 12 amino acids. The V end was cut by 2 bases, the J end by 9 bases, with 10 bases between. CDR3 in DNA: TGTGCCAGCAGCTTATACCATCCGTCCCAGTACTTC. It is translated as CASSLYHPSQYF.

The V and J genes are TRBV6-5 and TRBJ2-3; D might be TRBD2 (6 bases). The V end was cut by 8 bases, the J end by 2 bases, with 17 bases between. This CDR3 contains 15 residues. CDR1 is MNHEY, CDR2 SVGAGI, per germline. Written as DNA, the CDR3 is TGTGCCAGCCAGAGGGGAGGCAGGGACACAGATACGCAGTATTTT. It specifies CASQRGGRDTDTQYF.